Each of the 24 T cell receptor beta chains below was sequenced from the same sample in a study of blood T cell repertoires in COVID-19. The table came from immunoSEQ multiplex PCR; TCRdb's copy has only in-frame clones and leaves some out. This sample yields around 120,000 clones, of which about 83% are seen a single time; more than 5% belongs to the top ten. Sequenced: peripheral blood. The receptor set was obtained from a man at least 80 years old with active or convalescent COVID-19.

The chain links TRBV6-5 to TRBJ1-1; D remains ambiguous. V lost 4 bases to trimming and J lost 1 base, with 10 bases between them. Germline V CDR1 and CDR2: MNHEY, SVGAGI. The CDR3 is made up of 14 amino acids. CDR3 nucleotides: TGTGCCAGCAGTTCTCTCGTCCCGAACACTGAAGCTTTCTTT. This sequence encodes CASSSLVPNTEAFF.

This clone was seen at least ten times. This chain links TRBV18 with TRBJ1-3; a weak D match, TRBD1 (5 bases). The CDR3 length is 13 residues. The germline V gene encodes CDR1 KGHSH and CDR2 LQKENI. V was pared by 3 bases and J by 7 bases, with 10 bases between. The CDR3 spells CASSPSDSNTIYF. CDR3 nucleotides: TGTGCCAGCTCACCTTCAGACAGTAACACCATATATTTT.

This chain links TRBV6-5 with TRBJ2-2; D is uncertain. Germline V CDR1 and CDR2: MNHEY, SVGAGI. The CDR3 is made up of 12 amino acids. V was cut by 5 bases and J by 6 bases, with 7 bases left in between. The CDR3 sequence is CASSRLPGELFF. The CDR3 DNA is TGTGCCAGCAGTCGTCTACCCGGGGAGCTGTTTTTT.

The CDR3, as DNA: TGTGCCAGCTCCCCAATAGCGGTGAGCACAGATACGCAGTATTTT. Protein sequence: CASSPIAVSTDTQYF. The chain couples TRBV18 to TRBJ2-3; possibly TRBD2 for D (6 bases). The CDR3 extends over 15 amino acids. Germline V CDR1 and CDR2: KGHSH, LQKENI. V gave up 6 bases and J gave up 0 bases, with 13 bases separating them. The complete variable domain, with remaining parts taken from reference TRBV18 and TRBJ2-3, reads NAGVMQNPRHLVRRRGQEARLRCSPMKGHSHVYWYRQLPEEGLKFMVYLQKENIIDESGMPKERFSAEFPKEGPSILRIQQVVRGDSAAYFCASSPIAVSTDTQYFGPGTRLTVL.

V is TRBV6-5 and J is TRBJ2-5; D may be TRBD1 (5 bases). Germline CDR1 is MNHEY and CDR2 is SVGAGI. Trimming took off 5 bases at V and 4 bases at J, with 17 bases between the two ends. The CDR3 is 15 amino acids. In DNA form, the CDR3 reads TGTGCCAGCAGTAGACAGACTTCTAGAGGAGAGACCCAGTACTTC. Amino acids: CASSRQTSRGETQYF.

This chain joins TRBV6-1 and TRBJ1-5; D perhaps matches TRBD1 (6 bases). V lost 3 bases and J 9 bases, leaving 15 bases between the germline ends. Looked up from germline, CDR1 is MNHNS and CDR2 is SASEGT. The CDR3 covers 14 residues. In DNA, the CDR3 is TGTGCCAGCAGTGAGATAGTCAGGGGCGGGCCCCAGCATTTT. This encodes CASSEIVRGGPQHF.

This clone was observed a few times. This chain links TRBV4-3 with TRBJ2-1; TRBD2 aligns across 8 bases. The germline V gene has CDR1 LGHNA and CDR2 YSLEER. This CDR3 region has 16 residues. V was clipped by 0 bases and J by 4 bases; unmatched bases: 5. Here the CDR3 reads CASSQDWRGVYNEQFF. The CDR3 DNA follows: TGCGCCAGCAGCCAAGATTGGCGGGGGGTTTACAATGAGCAGTTCTTC.

CDR3 in amino acids: CASSQDSGPRDTQYF. The CDR3 region has the DNA TGCGCCAGCAGCCAAGATTCAGGCCCCAGAGATACGCAGTATTTT. V gene TRBV4-3 combines with J gene TRBJ2-3, with D unclear. V gave up 0 bases and J gave up 5 bases, with 12 bases separating them. Per germline, CDR1 LGHNA and CDR2 YSLEER. The CDR3 is 15 amino acids.

The V gene is TRBV25-1, the J gene TRBJ1-1, with D uncertain. Per the germline V gene, CDR1 is MGHDK and CDR2 is SYGVNS. Deletions cut 1 base from V and 4 bases from J, with 10 bases between. This CDR3 is built from 14 residues. The CDR3 reads CASSEFQVSTEAFF. The CDR3, as DNA: TGTGCCAGCAGTGAATTTCAGGTAAGCACTGAAGCTTTCTTT.

CDR3 nucleotide sequence: TGTGCCAGCAGCTTCGGGGGAAACTATGGCTACACCTTC. Its protein product is CASSFGGNYGYTF. This chain uses TRBV5-6 with TRBJ1-2, with D possibly matching TRBD1 (5 bases). The CDR3 has 13 residues. The V gene's germline CDR1 is SGHDT and CDR2 YYEEEE. V lost 2 bases, J lost 2 bases, and 7 bases lay in between.

The chain has TRBV4-3 and TRBJ1-6, with TRBD1 matching 8 bases. CDR1 LGHNA and CDR2 YSLEER come from the germline V gene. Germline trimming cut 3 bases from V and 15 bases from J; bases unmatched to any gene: 7. This CDR3 is 13 amino acids long. This CDR3 reads CASSQGAGGYLHF. DNA of the CDR3: TGCGCCAGCAGCCAGGGAGCAGGGGGCTACCTCCACTTT.

V is TRBV7-8 and J is TRBJ1-4; TRBD1 is a possible D gene (5 bases). The CDR3 contains 15 residues. Deletions cut 5 bases from V and 1 base from J, with 11 bases between. Germline-derived CDR1 and CDR2 are SGHVS and FQNEAQ. The CDR3 sequence is CASSLRGGTNEKLFF. In DNA form, the CDR3 reads TGTGCCAGCAGCCTACGGGGGGGAACTAATGAAAAACTGTTTTTT.

The chain has TRBV12-3 or TRBV12-4 and TRBJ2-1; weak D call: TRBD1 (5 bases). This CDR3 spans 13 amino acids. V was pared by 4 bases and J by 9 bases, with 13 bases between. This CDR3 is CASSWGQFVEQFF. For the CDR3, the DNA is TGTGCCAGCAGTTGGGGCCAGTTTGTTGAGCAGTTCTTC.

CDR3 bases: TGTGCCAGCAGTAACCGGGGACAGGGAGGTGAAAAACTGTTTTTT. This translates into CASSNRGQGGEKLFF. The chain is built from TRBV6-5 and TRBJ1-4, with TRBD1 matching over 9 bases. Trimming took 5 bases from V and 7 from J; bases not matched to a gene: 8. The CDR3 is 15 residues long. The germline V gene encodes CDR1 MNHEY and CDR2 SVGAGI.

This clone was recorded only once. The rearrangement links TRBV5-8 to TRBJ1-5; D unresolved. In germline, CDR1 is SGHTS, CDR2 YDEGEE. CDR3 length: 15 residues. With 4 bases removed from V and 4 bases from J, the gap between germline ends came to 15 bases. This CDR3 is CASSLGHDINQPQHF. The CDR3 DNA reads as TGTGCCAGCAGCCTTGGCCACGACATAAATCAGCCCCAGCATTTT.

This sequence joins TRBV11-3 and TRBJ2-1; TRBD2 might be the D (7 bases). V was trimmed by 0 bases and J by 6 bases, leaving 15 bases between them. Germline-derived CDR1 and CDR2 are SGHNT and YENEEA. The CDR3 sequence is 16 residues long. The CDR3 is CASSLDRGGPGNEQFF. The CDR3 DNA reads TGTGCCAGCAGCTTAGATAGGGGGGGGCCGGGCAATGAGCAGTTCTTC.

The table lists this clone with a few counts. The chain recombines TRBV5-5 with TRBJ2-1; TRBD2 is a possible D gene (5 bases). Between the trimmed V and J ends, which lost 4 bases and 0 bases, there was a span of 11 bases. Germline V gene lookup returns CDR1 SGHKS and CDR2 YYEKEE (reference sequence). There are 15 residues in the CDR3. The CDR3 protein is CASSLALSSYNEQFF. As DNA, the CDR3 is TGTGCCAGCAGCCTAGCCCTGAGCTCCTACAATGAGCAGTTCTTC.

The genes are TRBV5-5 and TRBJ2-7; TRBD1 matches 10 bases. From germline, CDR1 is SGHKS and CDR2 YYEKEE (reference sequence). This CDR3 is 15 amino acids long. Trimming cost V 0 bases and J 7 bases; bases outside gene matches: 7. CDR3 bases: TGTGCCAGCAGCTTGGCCTGGGACAGGGGTCAAGAGCAGTACTTC. This codes for CASSLAWDRGQEQYF.

This chain joins TRBV11-2 and TRBJ1-2; TRBD1 matches 12 bases. V dropped 5 bases and J dropped 3; count of bases not matched to a gene: 4. CDR3 length equals 15 residues. CDR1 is SGHAT and CDR2 is FQNNGV in the germline V gene. The CDR3 DNA follows: TGTGCCAGCAGCATCGGGACAGGGGGCGACTATGGCTACACCTTC. This sequence encodes CASSIGTGGDYGYTF.

This rearrangement joins TRBV9 to TRBJ2-3, with TRBD1 matching 9 bases. Germline loops: CDR1 SGDLS, CDR2 YYNGEE. This CDR3 region has 14 residues. V shed 4 bases, J shed 5 bases, and the junction held 5 bases outside the gene matches. The CDR3 sequence: CASSPRTGVDTQYF. For the CDR3, the DNA is TGTGCCAGCAGCCCACGGACAGGGGTAGATACGCAGTATTTT.

This clone showed up just once. The V gene is TRBV28, the J gene TRBJ1-6; D is possibly TRBD1 (5 bases). The CDR3 contains 16 residues. Trimming took off 5 bases at V and 10 bases at J, with 21 bases between the two ends. Germline V gene data show CDR1 as MDHEN and CDR2 as SYDVKM. The CDR3 region is CASSPLSGGGPSPLHF. The DNA of the CDR3 is TGTGCCAGCAGTCCCCTTTCCGGGGGGGGACCATCACCCCTCCACTTT.

This rearrangement joins TRBV6-2 or TRBV6-3 to TRBJ1-5; 10 bases fit TRBD1. CDR3 length: 15 amino acids. From germline, CDR1 is MNHEY and CDR2 SVGEGT. Losses at the gene ends were 5 bases for V and 2 bases for J; bases not matched to a gene: 3. The CDR3 bases are TGTGCCAGCAGTCGCGGGACAGGGGGCAATCAGCCCCAGCATTTT. This encodes CASSRGTGGNQPQHF.

The J gene is TRBJ2-7, the V gene TRBV12-3 or TRBV12-4; the match to TRBD1 covers 7 bases. Unmatched junction bases numbered 7, after V lost 7 bases and J lost 7 bases. The CDR3 contains 12 residues. The CDR3 reads CASTLQGTEQYF. CDR3 DNA sequence: TGTGCCAGCACCCTACAGGGGACGGAGCAGTACTTC.

The gene calls are TRBV12-3 or TRBV12-4 and TRBJ2-5; no clear D gene. Trimming removed 3 bases at V and 5 bases at J, with 4 bases between. The CDR3 has 11 amino acids. The CDR3 is CASSFGETQYF. DNA of the CDR3: TGTGCCAGCAGTTTCGGGGAGACCCAGTACTTC.